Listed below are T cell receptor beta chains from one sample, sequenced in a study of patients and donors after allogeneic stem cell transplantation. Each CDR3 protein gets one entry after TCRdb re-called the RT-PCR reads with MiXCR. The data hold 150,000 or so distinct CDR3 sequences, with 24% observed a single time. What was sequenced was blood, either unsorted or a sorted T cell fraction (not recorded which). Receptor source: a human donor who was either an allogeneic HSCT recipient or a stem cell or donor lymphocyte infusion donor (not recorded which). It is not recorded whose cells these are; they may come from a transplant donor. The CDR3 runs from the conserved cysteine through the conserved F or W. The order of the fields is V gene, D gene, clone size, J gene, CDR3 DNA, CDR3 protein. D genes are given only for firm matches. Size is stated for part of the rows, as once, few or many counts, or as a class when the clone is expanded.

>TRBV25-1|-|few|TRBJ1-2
TGTGCCAGCAGAAATGGGGGCTACACCTTC
CASRNGGYTF
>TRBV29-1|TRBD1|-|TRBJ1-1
TGCAGCGTTGCGGCACCGGGACAGGCCGAAGCTTTCTTT
CSVAAPGQAEAFF
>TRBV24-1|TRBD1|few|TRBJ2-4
TGTGCCACCAGTGACGGGACAGCCTGGCTGGATAACATTCAGTACTTC
CATSDGTAWLDNIQYF
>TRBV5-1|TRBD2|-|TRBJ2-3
TGCGCCAGCAGCTTGGATAGCGGGGGACCCGAGGATACGCAGTATTTT
CASSLDSGGPEDTQYF
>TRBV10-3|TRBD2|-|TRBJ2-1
TGTGCCACGGGCGGGAGCAGGGAAATCTACAATGAGCAGTTCTTC
CATGGSREIYNEQFF
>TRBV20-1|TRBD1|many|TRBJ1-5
TGCAGTGCAGGACGACAGGGGGCCTTTAGCAATCAGCCCCAGCATTTT
CSAGRQGAFSNQPQHF
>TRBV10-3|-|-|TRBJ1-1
TGTGCCAGCGAGAACGGGGTAGGAGAAGCTTTCTTT
CASENGVGEAFF
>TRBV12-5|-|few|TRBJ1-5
TGTGCTAGTGGGGTAGGTGGGACACCCTACAGCAATCAGCCCCAGCATTTT
CASGVGGTPYSNQPQHF
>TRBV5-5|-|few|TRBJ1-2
TGTGCCAGCAGCGTCGATCGGGGGCGCTTCGACTATGGCTACACCTTC
CASSVDRGRFDYGYTF
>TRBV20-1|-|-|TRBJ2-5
TGCAGTGCTAGTGTGTTATATTCAACCCGGGAGACCCAGTACTTC
CSASVLYSTRETQYF
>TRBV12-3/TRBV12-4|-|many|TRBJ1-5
TGTGCCAGCAGACCCGACCGTAGCAATCAGCCCCAGCATTTT
CASRPDRSNQPQHF
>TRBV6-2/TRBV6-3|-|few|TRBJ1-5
TGTGCCAGCAGTTATGGGGACCGGCAGCCCCAGCATTTT
CASSYGDRQPQHF
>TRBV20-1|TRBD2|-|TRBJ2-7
TGCAGTGCTAGGGGGGGGACTATCTACGAGCAGTACTTC
CSARGGTIYEQYF
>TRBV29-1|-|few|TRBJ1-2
TGCAGCGTTGGAGGGGTCGACTATGGCTACACCTTC
CSVGGVDYGYTF
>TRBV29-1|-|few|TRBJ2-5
TGCAGCGTCACCCCATTGTCGCAAGAGACCCAGTACTTC
CSVTPLSQETQYF
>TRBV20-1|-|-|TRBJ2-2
TGCAGTGCTAGCTCTGGGGGGAACACCGGGGAGCTGTTTTTT
CSASSGGNTGELFF
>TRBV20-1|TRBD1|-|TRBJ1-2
TGCAGTGCTAGAGAACGTTGGGGAACAGGGGGCGGTGGCTACACCTTC
CSARERWGTGGGGYTF